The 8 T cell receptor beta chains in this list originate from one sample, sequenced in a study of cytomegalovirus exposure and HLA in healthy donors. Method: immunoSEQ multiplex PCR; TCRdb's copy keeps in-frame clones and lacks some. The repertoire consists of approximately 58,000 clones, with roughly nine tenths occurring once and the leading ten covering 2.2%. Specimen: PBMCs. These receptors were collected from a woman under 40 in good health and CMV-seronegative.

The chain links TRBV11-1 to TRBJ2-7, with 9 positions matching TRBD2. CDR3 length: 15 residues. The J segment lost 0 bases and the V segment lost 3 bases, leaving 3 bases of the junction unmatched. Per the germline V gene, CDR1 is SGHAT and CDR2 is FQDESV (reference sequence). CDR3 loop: CASSFAGGGSYEQYF. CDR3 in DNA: TGTGCCAGCAGCTTCGCGGGAGGGGGCTCCTACGAGCAGTACTTC.

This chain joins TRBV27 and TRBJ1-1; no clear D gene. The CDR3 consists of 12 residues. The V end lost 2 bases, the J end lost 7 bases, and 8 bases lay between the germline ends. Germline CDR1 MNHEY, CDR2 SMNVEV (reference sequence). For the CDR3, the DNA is TGTGCCAGCAGTTTAATGGGGAGTGAAGCTTTCTTT. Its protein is CASSLMGSEAFF.

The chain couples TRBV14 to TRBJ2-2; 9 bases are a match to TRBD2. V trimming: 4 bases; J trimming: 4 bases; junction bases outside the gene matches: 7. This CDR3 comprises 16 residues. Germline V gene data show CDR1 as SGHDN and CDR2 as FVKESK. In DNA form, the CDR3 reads TGTGCCAGCAGCCCAACGGCGGGAGGGCCCACCGGGGAGCTGTTTTTT. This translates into CASSPTAGGPTGELFF.

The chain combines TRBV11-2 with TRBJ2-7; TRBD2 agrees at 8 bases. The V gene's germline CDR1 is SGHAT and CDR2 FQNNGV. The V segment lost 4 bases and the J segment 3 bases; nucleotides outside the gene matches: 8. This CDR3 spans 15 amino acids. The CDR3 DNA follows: TGTGCCAGCAGCTCCTCCGGGACTAGTAACTACGAGCAGTACTTC. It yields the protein CASSSSGTSNYEQYF.

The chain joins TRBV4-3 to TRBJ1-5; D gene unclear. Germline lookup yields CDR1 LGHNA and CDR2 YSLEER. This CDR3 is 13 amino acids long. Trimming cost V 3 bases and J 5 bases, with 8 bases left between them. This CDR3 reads CASSQAQDQPQHF. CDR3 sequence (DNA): TGCGCCAGCAGCCAGGCGCAGGATCAGCCCCAGCATTTT.

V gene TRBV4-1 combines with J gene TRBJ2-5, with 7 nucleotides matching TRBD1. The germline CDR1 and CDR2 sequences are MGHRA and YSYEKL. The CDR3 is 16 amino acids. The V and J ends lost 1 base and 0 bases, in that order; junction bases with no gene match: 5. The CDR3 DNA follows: TGCGCCAGCAGCCAAGGGATGGGACAGAACCAAGAGACCCAGTACTTC. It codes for CASSQGMGQNQETQYF.

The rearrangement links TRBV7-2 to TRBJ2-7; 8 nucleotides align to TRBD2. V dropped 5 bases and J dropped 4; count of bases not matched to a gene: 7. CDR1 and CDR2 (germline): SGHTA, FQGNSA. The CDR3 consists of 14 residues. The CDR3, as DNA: TGTGCCAGCAGCACCAGCGGGAGTGGTTACGAGCAGTACTTC. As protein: CASSTSGSGYEQYF.

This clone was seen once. Here the CDR3 reads CASSAQEGAEGYTF. In nucleotides, the CDR3 is TGTGCCAGCAGCGCGCAGGAGGGCGCGGAGGGCTACACCTTC. J is TRBJ1-2 and V is TRBV7-9; D uncertain. V was clipped by 5 bases and J by 8 bases, with 18 bases between them. Germline CDR1 reads SEHNR; CDR2 reads FQNEAQ (reference sequence). The CDR3 extends over 14 amino acids.